A single T cell receptor beta chain is shown here with its context. Its matching antigen is unknown. This entry is derived from a study of cytomegalovirus exposure and HLA in healthy donors. Clones were sequenced by immunoSEQ multiplex PCR, and TCRdb holds only the in-frame ones, with some missing. The table lists 110,000 to 150,000 clones, about 90% of them singletons. Findings of the study overall: A few CMV-associated chains were confirmed in vitro to be specific for CMV antigens.

This clonotype originated in a woman between 18 and 29 years old in good health and CMV-seropositive. The sample was PBMCs.

In DNA form, the CDR3 reads TGCGCCAGCAGTGAGCGGGTGACAGGGGCCACCGCCGGCTACGAGCAGTACTTC. This sequence encodes CASSERVTGATAGYEQYF. This chain connects TRBV10-1 to TRBJ2-7; 8 bases are shared with TRBD1. This CDR3 is built from 18 residues. V was pared by 2 bases and J by 3 bases, with 15 bases of the junction left unmatched. Germline V gene data show CDR1 as WNHNN and CDR2 as SYGVQD (reference sequence).